The 17 T cell receptor beta chains below come from one sample, sequenced in a study of T cell repertoires in cytomegalovirus infection. Their specific antigens are unknown. TCRdb re-called the reads through MiXCR, storing one row per CDR3 protein. The sample records 550,000 to 700,000 distinct CDR3 sequences, 40% being singletons. This material consisted of cultured PBMCs, taken from culture after CMV antigen stimulation. The receptors were gathered from a human donor in good health (CMV status not recorded). Some clones in this sample may be carry-over from other donors' samples.

This chain joins TRBV4-1 and TRBJ2-1, with 7 bases lining up with TRBD2. Per germline, CDR1 MGHRA and CDR2 YSYEKL. V lost 2 bases, J lost 3 bases, and 4 bases stayed unmatched. This CDR3 is built from 15 residues. The CDR3 is CASSQTAGLYNEQFF. The CDR3 nucleotides read TGCGCCAGCAGCCAAACAGCGGGACTCTACAATGAGCAGTTCTTC.

The CDR3 sequence: CASSPGTGEGSGANVLTF. Here the CDR3 DNA reads TGTGCCAGCAGCCCAGGGACAGGGGAAGGTTCTGGGGCCAACGTCCTGACTTTC. The V and J genes are TRBV11-3 and TRBJ2-6; TRBD1 matches 10 bases. The V segment lost 5 bases and the J segment 1 base; nucleotides outside the gene matches: 8. Germline CDR1 is SGHNT and CDR2 is YENEEA. The CDR3 runs to 18 residues.

As DNA, the CDR3 is TGCGCCAGCAGGGGGACAGGTCGACAAACAGGGGAAAAACTGTTTTTT. It specifies CASRGTGRQTGEKLFF. The chain uses TRBV10-2 and TRBJ1-4; the match to TRBD1 covers 8 bases. This CDR3 comprises 16 residues. From germline, CDR1 is WSHSY and CDR2 SAAADI. J gave up 8 bases and V 6 bases, and 14 bases lay outside the gene matches.

This clonotype was observed a handful of times. The V call is TRBV7-6, the J call TRBJ2-5, with TRBD2 identical over 14 bases. The germline CDR1 and CDR2 sequences are SGHVS and FNYEAQ. CDR3 length equals 18 residues. J gave up 0 bases and V 1 base, and 4 bases lay outside the gene matches. The CDR3 nucleotides are TGTGCCAGCAGCTTAGACAGGACTAGCGGGGGGTACCAAGAGACCCAGTACTTC. Translating it yields CASSLDRTSGGYQETQYF.

This clonotype was seen a few times. The chain links TRBV11-2 to TRBJ2-1; a possible D gene is TRBD2 (6 bases). The CDR3 has 13 amino acids. Germline lookup yields CDR1 SGHAT and CDR2 FQNNGV. V was trimmed by 1 base and J by 9 bases, leaving 10 bases between them. This CDR3 is CASSLVWGVEQFF. CDR3 bases: TGTGCCAGCAGCTTAGTCTGGGGGGTTGAGCAGTTCTTC.

This clonotype was seen only a few times. This chain joins TRBV7-2 and TRBJ2-4; D may be TRBD2 (6 bases). The CDR3 has 15 amino acids. Germline V gives CDR1 SGHTA, CDR2 FQGNSA. Between the trimmed V and J ends, which lost 1 base and 3 bases, there was a span of 10 bases. The CDR3 is CASSLVGRDKNIQYF. CDR3 nucleotide sequence: TGTGCCAGCAGCTTAGTGGGGCGGGACAAAAACATTCAGTACTTC. Based on the CDR3 plus reference TRBV7-2 and TRBJ2-4, the full variable domain is GAGVSQSPSNKVTEKGKDVELRCDPISGHTALYWYRQSLGQGLEFLIYFQGNSAPDKSGLPSDRFSAERTGGSVSTLTIQRTQQEDSAVYLCASSLVGRDKNIQYFGAGTRLSVL.

V usage is TRBV12-3 or TRBV12-4 and J usage is TRBJ2-3; D ambiguous. The CDR3 extends over 11 amino acids. Trimming pared 8 bases from V and 2 bases from J, leaving 5 bases between. CDR3 DNA: TGTGCCAGCGGGCCCACAGATACGCAGTATTTT. Protein: CASGPTDTQYF.

This clonotype showed up just a few times. The gene calls are TRBV7-2 and TRBJ2-2; possibly TRBD2 for D (5 bases). Germline CDR1 and CDR2: SGHTA and FQGNSA. The CDR3 is made up of 14 amino acids. V lost 1 base to trimming and J lost 6 bases, with 9 bases between them. The CDR3 loop reads CASSLVPSPGELFF. The DNA of the CDR3 is TGTGCCAGCAGCTTAGTACCTAGCCCCGGGGAGCTGTTTTTT.

V and J are TRBV25-1 and TRBJ1-2; 9 bases map to TRBD1. Germline V gene lookup returns CDR1 MGHDK and CDR2 SYGVNS. After removal of 1 base from V and 8 bases from J, the junction contained 5 bases not matched to a gene. The CDR3 spans 14 residues. The CDR3, as DNA: TGTGCCAGCAGTGAATTAGGGACAGGGAGCGGCTACACCTTC. Translation gives CASSELGTGSGYTF.

The chain carries TRBV7-2 and TRBJ1-5; D is undetermined. V was clipped by 3 bases and J by 6 bases, with 9 bases between them. CDR3 length: 13 residues. Germline loops: CDR1 SGHTA, CDR2 FQGNSA. The CDR3 loop is CASSFGRTQPQHF. Here the CDR3 DNA reads TGTGCCAGCAGCTTCGGCAGGACTCAGCCCCAGCATTTT.

The V gene is TRBV10-3, the J gene TRBJ1-6, with D hard to call. V shed 3 bases and J shed 9 bases, with 3 bases lying between them. CDR3 length: 11 residues. Germline values: CDR1 ENHRY, CDR2 SYGVKD. The DNA of the CDR3 is TGTGCCATCAGTGATGGTTCACCCCTCCACTTT. Protein: CAISDGSPLHF.

The chain combines TRBV7-2 with TRBJ2-1; no clear D. Trimming shortened V by 1 base and J by 6 bases, and 7 bases separated the two germline ends. Germline V gene sequence: CDR1 SGHTA, CDR2 FQGNSA. The CDR3 is 13 amino acids. For the CDR3, the DNA is TGTGCCAGCAGCTTAGGTAATAGCAATGAGCAGTTCTTC. This translates into CASSLGNSNEQFF.

The J gene is TRBJ2-1, the V gene TRBV10-3; 13 bases are shared with TRBD2. Germline CDR1 reads ENHRY; CDR2 reads SYGVKD. The CDR3 totals 16 residues. J was trimmed by 8 bases and V by 8 bases; bases with no gene match: 12. The CDR3 region has the DNA TGTGCCATCTCTACACAACGGACTAGCGGGAGCGATGAGCAGTTCTTC. Translation: CAISTQRTSGSDEQFF.

The chain couples TRBV6-8 to TRBJ2-3, with TRBD2 identical over 11 bases. The CDR3 spans 15 residues. V shed 5 bases, J shed 1 base, and the junction held 2 bases outside the gene matches. Germline loops: CDR1 MNHGY, CDR2 SAAAGT. CDR3 DNA: TGTGCCAGCAGTCGACTAGCGGGACGCACAGATACGCAGTATTTT. It codes for CASSRLAGRTDTQYF.

The V gene is TRBV11-2, the J gene TRBJ2-1; 11 nucleotides agree with TRBD2. This CDR3 has 15 amino acids. The V gene end was trimmed by 1 base and the J gene end by 6 bases; junction bases not matched to a gene: 2. Germline V lookup: CDR1 SGHAT, CDR2 FQNNGV. CDR3 residues: CASSLGTSGFNEQFF. In nucleotides, the CDR3 is TGTGCCAGCAGCTTAGGGACTAGCGGGTTCAATGAGCAGTTCTTC.

This clonotype was detected a few times. The J gene is TRBJ2-1, the V gene TRBV7-6; 7 positions match TRBD2. The V and J ends lost 11 bases and 5 bases, in that order; junction bases with no gene match: 12. Germline V gene lookup returns CDR1 SGHVS and CDR2 FNYEAQ. CDR3 size: 14 residues. The CDR3 DNA is TGTGCCGGCACGCTAGCGGCTACTGACAATGAGCAGTTCTTC. The encoded protein is CAGTLAATDNEQFF.

The chain links TRBV30 to TRBJ1-5, with D hard to call. Germline V gene sequence: CDR1 GTSNPN, CDR2 SVGIG (reference sequence). This CDR3 spans 13 amino acids. V gave up 2 bases and J gave up 1 base, with 6 bases separating them. The CDR3 DNA is TGTGCCTGGAGTAACTTGAGCAATCAGCCCCAGCATTTT. It encodes CAWSNLSNQPQHF.